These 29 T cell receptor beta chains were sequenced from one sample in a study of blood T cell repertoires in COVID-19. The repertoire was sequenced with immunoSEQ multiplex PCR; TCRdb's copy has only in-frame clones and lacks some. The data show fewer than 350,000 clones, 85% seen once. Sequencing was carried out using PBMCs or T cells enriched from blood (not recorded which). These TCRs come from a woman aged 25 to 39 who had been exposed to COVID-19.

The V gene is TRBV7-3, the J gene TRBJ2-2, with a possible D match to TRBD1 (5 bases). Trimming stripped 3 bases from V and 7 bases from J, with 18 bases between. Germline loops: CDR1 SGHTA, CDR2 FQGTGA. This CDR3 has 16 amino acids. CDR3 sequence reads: CASSFRGRALGGELFF. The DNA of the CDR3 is TGTGCCAGCAGCTTCCGAGGCAGGGCCTTAGGCGGGGAGCTGTTTTTT.

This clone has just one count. CDR3 coding DNA: TGCGCCAGCAGCCAAGCAATGGTAGACGAGCAGTACTTC. Its protein is CASSQAMVDEQYF. This chain uses TRBV4-1 with TRBJ2-7; no firm D call. Germline V gives CDR1 MGHRA, CDR2 YSYEKL. Trimming pared 1 base from V and 5 bases from J, leaving 9 bases between. The CDR3 is 13 residues long.

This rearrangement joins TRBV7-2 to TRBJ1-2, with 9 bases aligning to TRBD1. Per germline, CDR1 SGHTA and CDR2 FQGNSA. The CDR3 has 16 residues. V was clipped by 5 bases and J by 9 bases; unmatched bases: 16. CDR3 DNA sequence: TGTGCCAGCAGCGTTCCGGGACAGGGACCTTTTGGGAGCTACACCTTC. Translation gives CASSVPGQGPFGSYTF.

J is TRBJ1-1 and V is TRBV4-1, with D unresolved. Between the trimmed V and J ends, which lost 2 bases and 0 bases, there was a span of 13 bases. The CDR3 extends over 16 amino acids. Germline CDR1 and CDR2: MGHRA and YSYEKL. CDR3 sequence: CASSQSLAGMNTEAFF. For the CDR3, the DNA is TGCGCCAGCAGCCAATCCCTCGCGGGCATGAACACTGAAGCTTTCTTT.

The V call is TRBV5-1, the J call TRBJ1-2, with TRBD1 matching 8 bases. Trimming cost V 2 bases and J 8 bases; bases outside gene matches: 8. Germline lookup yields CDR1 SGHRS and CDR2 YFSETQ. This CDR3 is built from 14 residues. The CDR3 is CASSLYPGGGGYTF. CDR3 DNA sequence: TGCGCCAGCAGCTTATACCCAGGGGGCGGAGGCTACACCTTC.

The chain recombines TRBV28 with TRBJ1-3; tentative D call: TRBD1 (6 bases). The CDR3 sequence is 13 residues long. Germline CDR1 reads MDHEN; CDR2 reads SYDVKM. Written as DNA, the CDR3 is TGTGCTGGGCGGGGGGCAGCTGGAAACACCATATATTTT. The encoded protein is CAGRGAAGNTIYF. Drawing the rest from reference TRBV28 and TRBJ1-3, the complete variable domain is DVKVTQSSRYLVKRTGEKVFLECVQDMDHENMFWYRQDPGLGLRLIYFSYDVKMKEKGDIPEGYSVSREKKERFSLILESASTNQTSMYLCAGRGAAGNTIYFGEGSWLTVV.

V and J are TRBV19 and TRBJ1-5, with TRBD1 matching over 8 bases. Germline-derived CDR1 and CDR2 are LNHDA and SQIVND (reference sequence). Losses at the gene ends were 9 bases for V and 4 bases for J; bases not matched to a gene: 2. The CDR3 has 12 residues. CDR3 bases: TGTGCCAGCCACAGGGGGAATCAGCCCCAGCATTTT. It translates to CASHRGNQPQHF.

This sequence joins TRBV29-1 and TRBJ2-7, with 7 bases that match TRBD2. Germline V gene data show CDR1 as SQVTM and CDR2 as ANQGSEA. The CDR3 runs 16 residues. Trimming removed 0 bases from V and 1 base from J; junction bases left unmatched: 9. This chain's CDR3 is CSVEDRGSGSSYEQYF. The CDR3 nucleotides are TGCAGCGTTGAAGATCGCGGTAGCGGGTCTTCCTACGAGCAGTACTTC.

The chain's CDR3 is CASSDRGRTEAFF. CDR3 DNA: TGTGCCAGCAGTGACAGGGGGCGGACTGAAGCTTTCTTT. The chain joins TRBV2 to TRBJ1-1; 8 bases agree with TRBD1. CDR3 length: 13 residues. J lost 5 bases, V lost 3 bases, and 2 bases had no gene match. Germline V gene data show CDR1 as SNHLY and CDR2 as FYNNEI.

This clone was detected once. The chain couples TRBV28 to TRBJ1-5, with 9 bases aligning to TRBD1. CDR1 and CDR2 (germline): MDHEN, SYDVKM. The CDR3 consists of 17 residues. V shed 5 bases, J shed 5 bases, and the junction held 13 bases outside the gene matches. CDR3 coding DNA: TGTGCCAGCAGTGTTTCACAGGGGGCGAATGTCTATCAGCCCCAGCATTTT. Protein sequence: CASSVSQGANVYQPQHF. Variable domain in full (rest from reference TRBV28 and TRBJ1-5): DVKVTQSSRYLVKRTGEKVFLECVQDMDHENMFWYRQDPGLGLRLIYFSYDVKMKEKGDIPEGYSVSREKKERFSLILESASTNQTSMYLCASSVSQGANVYQPQHFGDGTRLSIL.

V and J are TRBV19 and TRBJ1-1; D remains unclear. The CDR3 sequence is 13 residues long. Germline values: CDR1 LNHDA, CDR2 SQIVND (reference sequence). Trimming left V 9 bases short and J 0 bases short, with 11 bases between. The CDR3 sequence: CASQLNMNTEAFF. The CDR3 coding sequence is TGTGCCAGCCAACTAAACATGAACACTGAAGCTTTCTTT.

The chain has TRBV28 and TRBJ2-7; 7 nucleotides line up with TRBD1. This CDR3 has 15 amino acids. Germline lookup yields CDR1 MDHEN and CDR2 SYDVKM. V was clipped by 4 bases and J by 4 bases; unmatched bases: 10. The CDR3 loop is CASSSPAGTEYEQYF. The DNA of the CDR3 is TGTGCCAGCAGTTCCCCCGCCGGGACAGAATACGAGCAGTACTTC.

CDR3 residues: CASKRDINTEAFF. The DNA of the CDR3 is TGTGCCAGCAAAAGGGACATAAACACTGAAGCTTTCTTT. This chain links TRBV12-3 or TRBV12-4 with TRBJ1-1, with a possible D match to TRBD1 (6 bases). Trimming took 7 bases from V and 2 from J, leaving 11 bases between them. The CDR3 has 13 residues.

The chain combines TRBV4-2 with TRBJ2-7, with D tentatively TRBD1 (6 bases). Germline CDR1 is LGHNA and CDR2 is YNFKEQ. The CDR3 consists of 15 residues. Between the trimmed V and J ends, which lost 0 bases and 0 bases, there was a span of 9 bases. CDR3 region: CASSQDRDNSYEQYF. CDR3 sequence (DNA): TGTGCCAGCAGCCAAGACCGGGACAACTCCTACGAGCAGTACTTC.

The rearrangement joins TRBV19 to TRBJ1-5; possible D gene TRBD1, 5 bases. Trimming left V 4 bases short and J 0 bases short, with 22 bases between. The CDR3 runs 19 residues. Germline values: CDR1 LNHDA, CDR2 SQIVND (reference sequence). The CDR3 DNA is TGTGCCAGTAGTACTTTGCCCCAGGGTACCCTATATAGCAATCAGCCCCAGCATTTT. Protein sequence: CASSTLPQGTLYSNQPQHF.

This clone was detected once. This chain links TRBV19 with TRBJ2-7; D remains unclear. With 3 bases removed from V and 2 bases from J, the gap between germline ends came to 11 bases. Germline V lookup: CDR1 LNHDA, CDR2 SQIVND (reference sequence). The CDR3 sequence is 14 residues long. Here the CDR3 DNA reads TGTGCCAGTAGTATTTCAGCGAGCACCTACGAGCAGTACTTC. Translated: CASSISASTYEQYF.

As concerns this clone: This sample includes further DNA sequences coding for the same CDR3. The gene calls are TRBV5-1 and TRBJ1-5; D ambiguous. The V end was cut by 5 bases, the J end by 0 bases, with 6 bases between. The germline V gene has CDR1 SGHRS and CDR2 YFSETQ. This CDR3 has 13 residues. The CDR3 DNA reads TGCGCCAGCAGTCTTTATAGCAATCAGCCCCAGCATTTT. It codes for CASSLYSNQPQHF.

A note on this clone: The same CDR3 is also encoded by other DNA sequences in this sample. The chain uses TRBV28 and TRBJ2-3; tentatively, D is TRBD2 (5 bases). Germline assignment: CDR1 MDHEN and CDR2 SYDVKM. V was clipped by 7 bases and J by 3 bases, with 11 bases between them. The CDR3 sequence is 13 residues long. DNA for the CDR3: TGTGCCAGCACCCTACCGGGGACAGATACGCAGTATTTT. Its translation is CASTLPGTDTQYF.

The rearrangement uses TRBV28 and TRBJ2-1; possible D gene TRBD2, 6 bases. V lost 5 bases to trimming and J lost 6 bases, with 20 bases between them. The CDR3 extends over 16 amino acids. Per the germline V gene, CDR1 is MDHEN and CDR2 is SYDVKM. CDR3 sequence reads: CASSTLGTQRGNEQFF. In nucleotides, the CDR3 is TGTGCCAGCAGTACCCTCGGGACTCAACGTGGCAATGAGCAGTTCTTC.

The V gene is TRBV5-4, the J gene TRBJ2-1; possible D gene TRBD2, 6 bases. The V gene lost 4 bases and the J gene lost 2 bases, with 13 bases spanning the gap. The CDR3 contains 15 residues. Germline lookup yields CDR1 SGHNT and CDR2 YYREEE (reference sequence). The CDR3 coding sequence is TGTGCCAGCAGCCCCGGGACTGCAACCTACAATGAGCAGTTCTTC. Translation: CASSPGTATYNEQFF.

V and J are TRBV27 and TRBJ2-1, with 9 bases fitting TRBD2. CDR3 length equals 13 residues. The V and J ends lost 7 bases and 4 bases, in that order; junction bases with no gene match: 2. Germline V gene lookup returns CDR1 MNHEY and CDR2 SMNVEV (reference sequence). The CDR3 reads CASTTSGYNEQFF. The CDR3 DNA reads TGTGCCAGCACAACTAGCGGGTACAATGAGCAGTTCTTC.

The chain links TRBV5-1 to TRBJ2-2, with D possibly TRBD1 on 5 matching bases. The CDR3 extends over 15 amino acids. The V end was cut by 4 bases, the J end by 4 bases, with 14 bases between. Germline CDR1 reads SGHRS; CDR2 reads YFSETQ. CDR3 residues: CASSPGQQGTGELFF. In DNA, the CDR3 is TGCGCCAGCAGCCCAGGCCAGCAGGGCACCGGGGAGCTGTTTTTT.

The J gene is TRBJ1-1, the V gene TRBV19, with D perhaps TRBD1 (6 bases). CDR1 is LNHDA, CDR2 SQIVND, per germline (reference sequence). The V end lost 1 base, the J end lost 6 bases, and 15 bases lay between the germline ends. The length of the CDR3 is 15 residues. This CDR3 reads CASSIAVAGVAEAFF. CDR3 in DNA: TGTGCCAGTAGTATAGCAGTAGCAGGGGTCGCTGAAGCTTTCTTT. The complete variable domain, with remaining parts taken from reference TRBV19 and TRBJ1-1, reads DGGITQSPKYLFRKEGQNVTLSCEQNLNHDAMYWYRQDPGQGLRLIYYSQIVNDFQKGDIAEGYSVSREKKESFPLTVTSAQKNPTAFYLCASSIAVAGVAEAFFGQGTRLTVV.

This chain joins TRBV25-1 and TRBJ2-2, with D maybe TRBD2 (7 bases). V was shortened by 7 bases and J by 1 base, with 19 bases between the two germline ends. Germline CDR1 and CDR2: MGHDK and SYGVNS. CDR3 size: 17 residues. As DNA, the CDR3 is TGTGCCAGCACGTTAGGGGGGGCCCGCTGGAACACCGGGGAGCTGTTTTTT. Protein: CASTLGGARWNTGELFF.

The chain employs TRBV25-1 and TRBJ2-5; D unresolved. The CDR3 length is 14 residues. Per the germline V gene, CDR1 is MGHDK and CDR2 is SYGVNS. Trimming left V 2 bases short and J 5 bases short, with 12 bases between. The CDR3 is CASSEPSQLETQYF. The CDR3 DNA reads TGTGCCAGCAGTGAACCCTCCCAGTTGGAGACCCAGTACTTC.

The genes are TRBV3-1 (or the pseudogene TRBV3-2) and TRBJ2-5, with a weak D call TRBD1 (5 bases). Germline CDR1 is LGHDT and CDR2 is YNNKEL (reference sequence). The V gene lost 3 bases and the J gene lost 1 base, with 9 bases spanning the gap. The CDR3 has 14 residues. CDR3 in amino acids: CASSQRRGQETQYF. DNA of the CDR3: TGTGCCAGCAGCCAGCGTAGGGGCCAAGAGACCCAGTACTTC.

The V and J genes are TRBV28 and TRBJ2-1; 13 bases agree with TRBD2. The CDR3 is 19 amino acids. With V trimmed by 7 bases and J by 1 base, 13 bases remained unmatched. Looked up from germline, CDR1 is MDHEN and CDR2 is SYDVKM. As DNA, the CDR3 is TGTGCCAGCACCGGACCGGGACTAGCGGGACAAGGGTCCTACAATGAGCAGTTCTTC. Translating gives CASTGPGLAGQGSYNEQFF.

This chain's CDR3 is CASSQPTGAYLGEQYF. For the CDR3, the DNA is TGCGCCAGCAGCCAGCCGACAGGGGCGTATTTGGGTGAGCAGTACTTC. The chain carries TRBV4-1 and TRBJ2-7; 8 bases agree with TRBD1. This CDR3 region has 16 residues. Germline CDR1 and CDR2: MGHRA and YSYEKL. Losses at the gene ends were 3 bases for V and 7 bases for J; bases not matched to a gene: 14.

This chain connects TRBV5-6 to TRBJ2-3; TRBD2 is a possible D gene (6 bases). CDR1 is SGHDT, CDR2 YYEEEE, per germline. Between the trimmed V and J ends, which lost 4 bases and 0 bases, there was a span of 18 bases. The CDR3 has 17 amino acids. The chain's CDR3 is CASSLRKGTASTDTQYF. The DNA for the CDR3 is TGTGCCAGCAGCCTTCGTAAAGGGACTGCGAGCACAGATACGCAGTATTTT. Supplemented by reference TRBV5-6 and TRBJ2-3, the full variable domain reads DAGVTQSPTHLIKTRGQQVTLRCSPKSGHDTVSWYQQALGQGPQFIFQYYEEEERQRGNFPDRFSGHQFPNYSSELNVNALLLGDSALYLCASSLRKGTASTDTQYFGPGTRLTVL.